The entry below describes one T cell receptor beta chain. This sample stems from a study of blood T cell repertoires in COVID-19. Study at large: Specimens from acute and convalescent COVID-19 originated in the United States, Italy and Spain. From T cells, B-cell-depleted T cells, or PBMCs came the material, which was cDNA or gDNA.

Measured with immunoSEQ multiplex PCR; TCRdb has only the in-frame clones, and not every one. The sample records 200,000 to 300,000 clones, about 90% being singletons. The CDR3 contains 15 residues. CDR1 is SGHAT and CDR2 is FQNNGV in the germline V gene. Trimming cost V 3 bases and J 6 bases, with 15 bases left between them. The rearrangement uses TRBV11-2 and TRBJ1-5; a weak D match, TRBD1 (6 bases). The sample comprised peripheral blood. This TCR derives from a woman in her 50s with acute or convalescent COVID-19. The CDR3 DNA reads as TGTGCCAGCAGCTTGACAGGAGAACGGATTCAGCCCCAGCATTTT. This sequence encodes CASSLTGERIQPQHF.